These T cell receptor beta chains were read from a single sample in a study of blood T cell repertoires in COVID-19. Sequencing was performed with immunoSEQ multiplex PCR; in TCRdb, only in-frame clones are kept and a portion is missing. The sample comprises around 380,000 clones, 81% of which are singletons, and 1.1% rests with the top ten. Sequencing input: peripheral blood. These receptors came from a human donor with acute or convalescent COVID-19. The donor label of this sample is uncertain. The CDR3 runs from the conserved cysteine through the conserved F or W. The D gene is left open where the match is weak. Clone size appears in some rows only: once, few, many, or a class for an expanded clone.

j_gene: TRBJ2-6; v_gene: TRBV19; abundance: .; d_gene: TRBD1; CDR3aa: CASSIRGQGEAGANVLTF; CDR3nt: TGTGCCAGTAGTATAAGGGGACAGGGGGAAGCTGGGGCCAACGTCCTGACTTTC
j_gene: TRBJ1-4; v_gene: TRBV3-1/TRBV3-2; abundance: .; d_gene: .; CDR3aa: CASRPRGTNEKLFF; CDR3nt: TGTGCCAGCAGACCAAGGGGGACTAATGAAAAACTGTTTTTT
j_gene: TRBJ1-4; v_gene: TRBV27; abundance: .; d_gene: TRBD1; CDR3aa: CASSGDSFSTNEKLFF; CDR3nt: TGTGCCAGCAGTGGGGACAGTTTCTCAACTAATGAAAAACTGTTTTTT
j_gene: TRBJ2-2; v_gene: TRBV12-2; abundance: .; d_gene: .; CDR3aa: CASPRRDSLNTGELFF; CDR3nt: TGTGCAAGTCCCCGCAGGGACTCCTTGAACACCGGGGAGCTGTTTTTT
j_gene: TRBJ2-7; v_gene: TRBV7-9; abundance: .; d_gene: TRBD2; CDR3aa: CASSDPGLKAEQYF; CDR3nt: TGTGCCAGCAGCGACCCGGGACTAAAAGCCGAGCAGTACTTC
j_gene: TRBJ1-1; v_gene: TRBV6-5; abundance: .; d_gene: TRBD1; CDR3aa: CASRIRGQNTEAFF; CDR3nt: TGTGCCAGCAGGATCAGGGGGCAGAACACTGAAGCTTTCTTT
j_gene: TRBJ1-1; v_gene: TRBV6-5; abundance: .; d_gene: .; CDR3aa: CASSYERRGEAFF; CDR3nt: TGTGCCAGCAGTTACGAGAGAAGGGGGGAAGCTTTCTTT
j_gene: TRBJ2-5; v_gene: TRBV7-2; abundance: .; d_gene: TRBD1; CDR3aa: CASSQDRGLETQYF; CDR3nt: TGTGCCAGCAGCCAGGACAGGGGGCTAGAGACCCAGTACTTC
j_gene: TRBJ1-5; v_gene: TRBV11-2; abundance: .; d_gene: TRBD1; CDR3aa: CASSLAQGPNQPQHF; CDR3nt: TGTGCCAGCAGCTTAGCACAGGGGCCAAATCAGCCCCAGCATTTT
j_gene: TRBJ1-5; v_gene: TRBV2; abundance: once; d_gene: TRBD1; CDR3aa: CATNRDRGNQPQHF; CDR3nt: TGTGCTACCAACCGGGACAGGGGGAATCAGCCCCAGCATTTT
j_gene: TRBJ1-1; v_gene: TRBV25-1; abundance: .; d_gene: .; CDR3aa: CAKGSEGSMNTEAFF; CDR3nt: TGTGCCAAGGGATCGGAGGGCTCCATGAACACTGAAGCTTTCTTT
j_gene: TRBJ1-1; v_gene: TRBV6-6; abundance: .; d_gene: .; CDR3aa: CASSYSPGATEAFF; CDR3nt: TGTGCCAGCAGTTACTCGCCGGGAGCGACTGAAGCTTTCTTT
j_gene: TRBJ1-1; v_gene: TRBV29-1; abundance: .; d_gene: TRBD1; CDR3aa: CSVRGQGYTEAFF; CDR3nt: TGCAGCGTTCGGGGACAGGGGTACACTGAAGCTTTCTTT
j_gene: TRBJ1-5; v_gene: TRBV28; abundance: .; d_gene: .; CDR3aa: CASTPPGGLNSNQPQHF; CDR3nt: TGTGCCAGTACCCCTCCGGGAGGGCTAAATAGCAATCAGCCCCAGCATTTT
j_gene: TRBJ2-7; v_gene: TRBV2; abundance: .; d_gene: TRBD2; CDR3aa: CASSGTSGGRGQYF; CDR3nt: TGTGCCAGCAGTGGGACTAGCGGGGGCCGGGGGCAGTACTTC
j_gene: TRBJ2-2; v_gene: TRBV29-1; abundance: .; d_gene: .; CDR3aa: CSVLRQPTGELFF; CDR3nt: TGCAGCGTTTTGAGACAGCCCACCGGGGAGCTGTTTTTT
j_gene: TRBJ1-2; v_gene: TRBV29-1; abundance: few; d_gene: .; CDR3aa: CSVEDSGARYTF; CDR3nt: TGCAGCGTTGAAGATTCAGGGGCGCGCTACACCTTC
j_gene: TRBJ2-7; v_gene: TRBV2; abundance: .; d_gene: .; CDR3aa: CASSEQEWGYYEQYF; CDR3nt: TGTGCCAGCAGTGAGCAAGAGTGGGGCTACTACGAGCAGTACTTC
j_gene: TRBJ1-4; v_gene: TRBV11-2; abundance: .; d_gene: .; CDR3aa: CASSKQGRKLFF; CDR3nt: TGTGCCAGCAGCAAACAGGGCCGCAAACTGTTTTTT
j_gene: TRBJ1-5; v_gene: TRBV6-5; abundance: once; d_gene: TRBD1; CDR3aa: CASSRQGEIQPQHF; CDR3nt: TGTGCCAGCAGTCGACAGGGGGAGATTCAGCCCCAGCATTTT
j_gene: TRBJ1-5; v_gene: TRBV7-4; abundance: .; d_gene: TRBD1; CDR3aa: CASSAPRPRDRWSFGTQPQHF; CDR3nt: TGTGCCAGCAGCGCCCCCAGGCCCCGGGACAGGTGGTCGTTCGGTACTCAGCCCCAGCATTTT
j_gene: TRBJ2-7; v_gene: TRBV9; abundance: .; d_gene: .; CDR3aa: CASSPSWTHPGEQYF; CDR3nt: TGTGCCAGCAGCCCGAGCTGGACACACCCCGGCGAGCAGTACTTC
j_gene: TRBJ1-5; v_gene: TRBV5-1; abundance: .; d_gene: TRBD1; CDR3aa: CASSLGDREVRPQHF; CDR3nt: TGCGCCAGCAGCTTGGGTGACAGGGAAGTCCGGCCCCAGCATTTT
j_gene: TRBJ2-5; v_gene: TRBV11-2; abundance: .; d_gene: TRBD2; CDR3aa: CASSLVVGGPSETQYF; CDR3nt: TGTGCCAGCAGCTTAGTGGTGGGAGGGCCTTCGGAGACCCAGTACTTC
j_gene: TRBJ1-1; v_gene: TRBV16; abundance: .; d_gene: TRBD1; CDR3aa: CASSRKQGAQMAFF; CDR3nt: TGTGCCAGCAGCCGAAAACAGGGGGCGCAAATGGCTTTCTTT
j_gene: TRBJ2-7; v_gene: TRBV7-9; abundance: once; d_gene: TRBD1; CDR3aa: CASSLTGGSYEQYF; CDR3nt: TGTGCCAGCAGCTTGACAGGGGGATCCTACGAGCAGTACTTC